What follows are 21 T cell receptor beta chains derived from one specimen sequenced in a study of early T cells in non-severe SARS-CoV-2 infection. One entry per CDR3 protein, called by TCRdb with MiXCR from the 5' RACE reads. The sample contains approximately 79,000 distinct CDR3 sequences, more than 10% of which appear only once. The sample consisted of whole blood. Receptors were obtained from an adult who was a healthcare worker with PCR-confirmed SARS-CoV-2 infection or an uninfected control (not recorded which).

This clonotype was seen more than once but under ten times. V and J are TRBV6-2 or TRBV6-3 and TRBJ1-5; D uncertain. CDR3 length equals 15 residues. Trimming stripped 2 bases from V and 5 bases from J, with 13 bases between. Germline CDR1 reads MNHEY; CDR2 reads SVGEGT. The CDR3 nucleotides are TGTGCCAGCAGTTACGGGTCGCCCAACTATCAGCCCCAGCATTTT. Translating gives CASSYGSPNYQPQHF.

In its sample, this clonotype was seen once. This chain links TRBV29-1 with TRBJ2-5; perhaps TRBD1 as D (6 bases). Trimming took 5 bases from V and 3 from J, leaving 10 bases between them. CDR3 length equals 12 residues. Looked up from germline, CDR1 is SQVTM and CDR2 is ANQGSEA. In DNA form, the CDR3 reads TGCAGCGTTTGGACAGCCGAAGAGACCCAGTACTTC. It specifies CSVWTAEETQYF.

This clonotype was counted ten times or more. This chain connects TRBV6-6 to TRBJ1-6; tentatively, D is TRBD1 (5 bases). Per germline, CDR1 MNHNY and CDR2 SVGAGI (reference sequence). With 3 bases removed from V and 10 bases from J, the gap between germline ends came to 16 bases. The CDR3 runs 15 residues. The CDR3 region has the DNA TGTGCCAGCAGTTATGGGACCGGGGGAAAATCACCCCTCCACTTT. Its translation is CASSYGTGGKSPLHF.

V gene TRBV29-1 combines with J gene TRBJ2-4; a possible D gene is TRBD2 (5 bases). Germline CDR1 reads SQVTM; CDR2 reads ANQGSEA. Trimming removed 7 bases from V and 0 bases from J, with 10 bases in between. CDR3 length: 13 amino acids. The CDR3 region has the DNA TGCAGCGGCCTGGACTTAGCCAAAAACATTCAGTACTTC. Protein product: CSGLDLAKNIQYF.

This chain joins TRBV2 and TRBJ2-5; D perhaps matches TRBD1 (6 bases). V was shortened by 3 bases and J by 5 bases, with 13 bases between the two germline ends. Germline V CDR1 and CDR2: SNHLY, FYNNEI. The CDR3 is made up of 14 amino acids. CDR3 nucleotide sequence: TGTGCCAGCAGTGACCGACAGGTTGGGGAGACCCAGTACTTC. It specifies CASSDRQVGETQYF. The complete variable domain, with remaining parts taken from reference TRBV2 and TRBJ2-5, reads EPEVTQTPSHQVTQMGQEVILRCVPISNHLYFYWYRQILGQKVEFLVSFYNNEISEKSEIFDDQFSVERPDGSNFTLKIRSTKLEDSAMYFCASSDRQVGETQYFGPGTRLLVL.

The table lists this clonotype with many counts. The V call is TRBV6-6, the J call TRBJ2-2; 11 bases are a match to TRBD1. J lost 4 bases, V lost 5 bases, and 0 bases had no gene match. Germline loops: CDR1 MNHNY, CDR2 SVGAGI (reference sequence). This CDR3 comprises 14 residues. The CDR3 DNA reads TGTGCCAGCAGTGGGACAGGGGGCACCGGGGAGCTGTTTTTT. This codes for CASSGTGGTGELFF.

This clonotype was recorded many times. The V call is TRBV28, the J call TRBJ1-1; D remains unclear. The CDR3 is made up of 17 amino acids. Germline lookup yields CDR1 MDHEN and CDR2 SYDVKM. V was pared by 3 bases and J by 4 bases, with 21 bases between. CDR3 amino acids: CASSFNWVTVPGTEAFF. The CDR3 coding sequence is TGTGCCAGCAGTTTTAACTGGGTAACAGTCCCTGGCACTGAAGCTTTCTTT.

This clonotype was observed a handful of times. The chain joins TRBV3-1 to TRBJ1-2; tentative D call: TRBD1 (5 bases). Looked up from germline, CDR1 is LGHDT and CDR2 is YNNKEL (reference sequence). Trimming cost V 6 bases and J 2 bases, with 19 bases left between them. This CDR3 spans 16 amino acids. The CDR3 bases are TGTGCCAGCAGTCTCGGCCAGGGTTCCGGGAACTATGGCTACACCTTC. Amino acid sequence: CASSLGQGSGNYGYTF.

A few counts support this clonotype. This sequence joins TRBV6-1 and TRBJ2-1; the match to TRBD2 covers 14 bases. In germline, CDR1 is MNHNS, CDR2 SASEGT. V was clipped by 8 bases and J by 9 bases; unmatched bases: 9. This CDR3 has 15 residues. This CDR3 reads CASPGTSGSSSEQFF. CDR3 coding DNA: TGTGCCAGCCCTGGGACTAGCGGGAGTTCCAGTGAGCAGTTCTTC.

The chain has TRBV6-6 and TRBJ2-2, with 8 bases lining up with TRBD1. Looked up from germline, CDR1 is MNHNY and CDR2 is SVGAGI (reference sequence). CDR3 size: 14 residues. V lost 3 bases to trimming and J lost 7 bases; unmatched junction nucleotides: 4. The CDR3 DNA reads TGTGCCAGCAGTTATCGACAGGGGATCGGGGAGCTGTTTTTT. Its protein product is CASSYRQGIGELFF.

This clonotype was seen only a few times. The chain recombines TRBV20-1 with TRBJ1-1; D might be TRBD1 (5 bases). Per germline, CDR1 DFQATT and CDR2 SNEGSKA (reference sequence). Trimming left V 0 bases short and J 4 bases short, with 9 bases between. CDR3 length: 13 amino acids. The chain's CDR3 is CSAREAGPTEAFF. DNA of the CDR3: TGCAGTGCTAGAGAGGCAGGGCCCACTGAAGCTTTCTTT.

This clonotype has more than one count but fewer than ten. J is TRBJ2-3 and V is TRBV4-2; D is perhaps TRBD1 (5 bases). V was clipped by 6 bases and J by 5 bases, with 12 bases between them. The germline gives CDR1 LGHNA, CDR2 YNFKEQ. CDR3 size: 13 residues. For the CDR3, the DNA is TGTGCCAGCAGGCACGGCCAGGGAGATACGCAGTATTTT. Translated: CASRHGQGDTQYF.

This clonotype was counted ten times or more. The V and J genes are TRBV24-1 and TRBJ2-1; D might be TRBD1 (6 bases). The germline V gene encodes CDR1 KGHDR and CDR2 SFDVKD. This CDR3 is built from 14 residues. Trimming shortened V by 8 bases and J by 0 bases, and 10 bases separated the two germline ends. CDR3 sequence reads: CATNRGGSYNEQFF. CDR3 DNA: TGTGCCACCAACCGAGGGGGCTCCTACAATGAGCAGTTCTTC.

This clonotype was detected only a few times. The V gene is TRBV12-3 or TRBV12-4, the J gene TRBJ2-3; the match to TRBD2 covers 15 bases. This CDR3 has 16 residues. V was clipped by 8 bases and J by 8 bases; unmatched bases: 11. CDR3: CASSWGLAGGGGTQYF. In nucleotides, the CDR3 is TGTGCCAGCTCCTGGGGACTAGCGGGAGGTGGGGGTACGCAGTATTTT.

This clonotype was observed a handful of times. The chain links TRBV7-9 to TRBJ2-7; 7 bases are a match to TRBD2. With 4 bases clipped from V and 4 bases from J, the junction kept 1 base outside the gene matches. Looked up from germline, CDR1 is SEHNR and CDR2 is FQNEAQ (reference sequence). The length of the CDR3 is 12 residues. The CDR3 sequence is CASSSSGYEQYF. The DNA for the CDR3 is TGTGCCAGCAGCTCTAGCGGATACGAGCAGTACTTC.

At least ten counts were recorded for this clonotype. CDR3 amino acids: CASSSAPNTEAFF. The CDR3, as DNA: TGCGCCAGCAGCTCGGCACCGAACACTGAAGCTTTCTTT. The chain uses TRBV5-1 and TRBJ1-1; no reliable D call. The CDR3 totals 13 residues. Germline loops: CDR1 SGHRS, CDR2 YFSETQ. The V gene lost 3 bases and the J gene lost 1 base, with 7 bases spanning the gap.

This clonotype came up many times. The chain carries TRBV28 and TRBJ2-5; 11 bases align to TRBD2. Germline CDR1 MDHEN, CDR2 SYDVKM. The trim removed 6 bases at V and 0 bases at J, leaving 6 bases unmatched. This CDR3 comprises 16 residues. The CDR3 is CASREGGLADQETQYF. The CDR3 DNA follows: TGTGCCAGCAGAGAGGGGGGACTAGCGGACCAAGAGACCCAGTACTTC.

The rearrangement joins TRBV29-1 to TRBJ2-1; 9 bases are a match to TRBD2. CDR3 size: 16 residues. The germline gives CDR1 SQVTM, CDR2 ANQGSEA. Losses at the gene ends were 7 bases for V and 5 bases for J; bases not matched to a gene: 15. Here the CDR3 DNA reads TGCAGCGGGACTCTAGCGGGGCGGCTGGCTGACAATGAGCAGTTCTTC. This translates into CSGTLAGRLADNEQFF.

The CDR3 DNA sequence: TGTGCCAGCAGCTCCCGGGCTACTGAAGCTTTCTTT. Encoded protein: CASSSRATEAFF. The chain has TRBV7-9 and TRBJ1-1; D not resolved. The CDR3 length is 12 residues. Germline CDR1 is SEHNR and CDR2 is FQNEAQ (reference sequence). Trimming took off 4 bases at V and 5 bases at J, with 8 bases between the two ends.

The chain couples TRBV10-2 to TRBJ1-1; D gene unclear. Germline assignment: CDR1 WSHSY and CDR2 SAAADI. Trimming pared 2 bases from V and 0 bases from J, leaving 7 bases between. There are 14 residues in the CDR3. The CDR3 DNA sequence: TGCGCCAGCAGTGAGCCGGGTATGAACACTGAAGCTTTCTTT. Its translation is CASSEPGMNTEAFF.

This chain links TRBV6-2 or TRBV6-3 with TRBJ2-2; tentatively, D is TRBD2 (6 bases). The CDR3 is made up of 18 amino acids. V was trimmed by 5 bases and J by 0 bases, leaving 19 bases between them. Germline CDR1 reads MNHEY; CDR2 reads SVGEGT. The CDR3 loop is CASSPYRNRLANTGELFF. The CDR3 bases are TGTGCCAGCAGTCCTTACCGAAACAGACTAGCGAACACCGGGGAGCTGTTTTTT.